Listed here are 15 T cell receptor beta chains from one sample, sequenced in a study of OX40 agonist ivuxolimab in advanced cancers. Only in-frame clones appear in the TCRdb table, and some are missing; sequencing was by immunoSEQ multiplex PCR. The sample has 15,000 to 20,000 clones, 85% to 90% seen once. This specimen was CD4+ or CD8+ T cells sorted from blood, taken in a trial of the OX40 agonist ivuxolimab. These receptors all stem from an adult with an advanced solid tumor such as melanoma, head and neck, liver or kidney cancer.

The chain recombines TRBV10-3 with TRBJ2-3; 9 bases map to TRBD2. The trim removed 0 bases at V and 1 base at J, leaving 11 bases unmatched. Per the germline V gene, CDR1 is ENHRY and CDR2 is SYGVKD. The CDR3 length is 19 residues. The CDR3 DNA sequence: TGTGCCATCAGTGAGTCCGTTGGGGTGCTAGCGGGGCGCACAGATACGCAGTATTTT. Its protein product is CAISESVGVLAGRTDTQYF.

To note about this clone: This sample includes further DNA sequences coding for the same CDR3. The chain couples TRBV7-6 to TRBJ2-2, with D hard to call. CDR3 length: 13 amino acids. The germline V and J ends were trimmed by 9 bases and 3 bases, with 11 bases remaining between them. CDR1 is SGHVS, CDR2 FNYEAQ, per germline. The CDR3 spells CASSLTYTGELFF. The CDR3 DNA sequence: TGTGCCAGTAGCCTGACGTACACCGGGGAGCTGTTTTTT.

The gene calls are TRBV21-1 and TRBJ2-7; TRBD2, as called in the table, went unchecked against the DNA. TRBV21-1 is listed as a pseudogene. This CDR3 spans 20 amino acids. The CDR3 region has the DNA TGTGCCAGCAGCAGCAGACCGGGCCAGCCATGTCCGCGGGACCCCAACGAGCAGTACTTC. This sequence encodes CASSSRPGQPCPRDPNEQYF.

The gene calls are TRBV7-9 and TRBJ1-2; D is uncertain. The germline V gene encodes CDR1 SEHNR and CDR2 FQNEAQ (reference sequence). This CDR3 is built from 13 residues. The germline V and J ends were trimmed by 1 base and 2 bases, with 5 bases remaining between them. The CDR3 nucleotides are TGTGCCAGCAGCTTAGAAAGGAACTATGGCTACACCTTC. Amino acids: CASSLERNYGYTF.

The table lists this clone with a count of one. The chain employs TRBV4-3 and TRBJ2-7; D is unresolved. The CDR3 spans 15 residues. V lost 4 bases to trimming and J lost 3 bases, with 16 bases between them. Germline CDR1 is LGHNA and CDR2 is YSLEER. The DNA of the CDR3 is TGCGCCAGCAGCCCGTATGGTGACAACCTCTACGAGCAGTACTTC. It encodes CASSPYGDNLYEQYF.

The chain joins TRBV5-4 to TRBJ1-3; D not certain. The CDR3 totals 14 residues. Germline CDR1 reads SGHNT; CDR2 reads YYREEE (reference sequence). Deletions cut 4 bases from V and 2 bases from J, with 10 bases between. For the CDR3, the DNA is TGTGCCAGCAGCCCCGACGACCCTGGAAACACCATATATTTT. This sequence encodes CASSPDDPGNTIYF.

The genes are TRBV7-9 and TRBJ2-1; 10 nucleotides line up with TRBD1. The CDR3 spans 15 residues. Germline V gives CDR1 SEHNR, CDR2 FQNEAQ (reference sequence). V shed 5 bases and J 10 bases; nucleotides not matched to a gene: 11. The CDR3 loop reads CASSPGQGGVVEQFF. CDR3 DNA: TGTGCCAGCAGCCCCGGACAGGGGGGGGTGGTCGAGCAGTTCTTC.

This clone appeared a few times. The chain couples TRBV29-1 to TRBJ2-7; 7 bases are a match to TRBD2. The V gene end was trimmed by 7 bases and the J gene end by 7 bases; junction bases not matched to a gene: 7. CDR3 length equals 11 residues. Germline CDR1 and CDR2: SQVTM and ANQGSEA. The CDR3 is CSAGGTKEQYF. The CDR3 DNA follows: TGCAGCGCGGGGGGTACGAAGGAGCAGTACTTC.

The table lists this clone with a few counts. The identical CDR3 is also encoded by other nucleotide sequences in the sample. The V and J genes are TRBV9 and TRBJ2-3; D is ambiguous. This CDR3 has 14 amino acids. Trimming removed 1 base from V and 1 base from J, with 7 bases in between. CDR1 is SGDLS, CDR2 YYNGEE, per germline. The CDR3 coding sequence is TGTGCCAGCAGCGTACCTGGGCGCACAGATACGCAGTATTTT. This sequence encodes CASSVPGRTDTQYF.

The chain is built from TRBV14 and TRBJ1-2; tentative D call: TRBD1 (6 bases). V was pared by 4 bases and J by 3 bases, with 12 bases between. This CDR3 has 14 amino acids. Per the germline V gene, CDR1 is SGHDN and CDR2 is FVKESK. This chain's CDR3 is CASSPGVGYYGYTF. The CDR3 DNA is TGTGCCAGCAGCCCAGGGGTGGGGTACTATGGCTACACCTTC.

The CDR3 sequence is CATHSRDTQYF. CDR3 nucleotide sequence: TGTGCCACTCATTCCAGAGATACGCAGTATTTT. The chain joins TRBV27 to TRBJ2-3; no definite D call. This CDR3 has 11 amino acids. Trimming shortened V by 10 bases and J by 5 bases, and 10 bases separated the two germline ends. Germline V gene lookup returns CDR1 MNHEY and CDR2 SMNVEV (reference sequence).

V usage is TRBV4-1 and J usage is TRBJ1-5; D not certain. The CDR3 sequence is 15 residues long. Trimming stripped 2 bases from V and 3 bases from J, with 11 bases between. Germline CDR1 reads MGHRA; CDR2 reads YSYEKL. The CDR3 coding sequence is TGCGCCAGCAGCCAAAAGGGTCCTCACAATCAGCCCCAGCATTTT. It translates to CASSQKGPHNQPQHF.

Only a few counts were recorded for this clone. The chain joins TRBV30 to TRBJ1-5; maybe TRBD1 (5 bases). This CDR3 contains 14 residues. V was trimmed by 0 bases and J by 4 bases, leaving 10 bases between them. Germline loops: CDR1 GTSNPN, CDR2 SVGIG (reference sequence). For the CDR3, the DNA is TGTGCCTGGAGTGTATGGGCAGGGAATCAGCCCCAGCATTTT. As protein: CAWSVWAGNQPQHF.

V usage is TRBV6-5 and J usage is TRBJ2-2; TRBD2 agrees at 7 bases. There are 16 residues in the CDR3. The germline CDR1 and CDR2 sequences are MNHEY and SVGAGI. With V trimmed by 2 bases and J by 10 bases, 13 bases remained unmatched. CDR3 loop: CASSYGEGGPRAELFF. CDR3 sequence (DNA): TGTGCCAGCAGTTACGGGGAGGGAGGCCCCAGGGCGGAGCTGTTTTTT.

The J gene is TRBJ1-1, the V gene TRBV29-1; the D is unclear. Looked up from germline, CDR1 is SQVTM and CDR2 is ANQGSEA. The CDR3 runs 11 residues. The ends were cut back, 7 bases at V and 3 bases at J, with 9 bases in the middle. The CDR3, as DNA: TGCAGCGGTTATTGGGACACTGAAGCTTTCTTT. Its translation: CSGYWDTEAFF.